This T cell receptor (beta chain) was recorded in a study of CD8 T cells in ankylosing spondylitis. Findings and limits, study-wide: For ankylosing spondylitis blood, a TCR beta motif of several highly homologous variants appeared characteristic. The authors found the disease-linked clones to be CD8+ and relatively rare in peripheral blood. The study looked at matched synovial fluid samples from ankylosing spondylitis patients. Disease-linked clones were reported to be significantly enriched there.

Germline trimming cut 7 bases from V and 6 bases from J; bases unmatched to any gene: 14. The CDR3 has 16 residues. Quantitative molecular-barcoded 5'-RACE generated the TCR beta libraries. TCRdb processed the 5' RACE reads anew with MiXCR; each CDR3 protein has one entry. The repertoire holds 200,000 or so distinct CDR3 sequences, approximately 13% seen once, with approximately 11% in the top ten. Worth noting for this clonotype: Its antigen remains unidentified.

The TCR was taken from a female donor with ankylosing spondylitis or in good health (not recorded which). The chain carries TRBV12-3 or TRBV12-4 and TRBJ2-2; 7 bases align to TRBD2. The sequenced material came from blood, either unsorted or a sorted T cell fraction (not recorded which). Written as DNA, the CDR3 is TGTGCCAGCACTCTCGACCAGGGCGGGAGAGCCGGGGAGCTGTTTTTT. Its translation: CASTLDQGGRAGELFF.